The 15 T cell receptor beta chains below come from one sample, sequenced in a study of T-cell memory formation after mild COVID-19. TCRdb fed the 5' RACE reads into MiXCR, producing one record per CDR3 protein. Among about 350,000 distinct CDR3 sequences listed, around 15% were seen once. The sequenced sample consisted of PBMCs or a T cell subset sorted from them (not recorded which). The receptors come from a young man who had mild COVID-19 (a few samples of this study predate the infection). Cell type and time point are not known.

This clonotype was observed many times. J is TRBJ1-5 and V is TRBV6-5; D unclear. Germline lookup yields CDR1 MNHEY and CDR2 SVGAGI. The CDR3 has 16 amino acids. The V end was cut by 0 bases, the J end by 9 bases, with 18 bases between. CDR3 protein: CASSYSGHSTIWPQHF. CDR3 in DNA: TGTGCCAGCAGTTACTCAGGCCACAGTACCATATGGCCCCAGCATTTT.

Here the CDR3 DNA reads TGCGCCAGCAAGAGAGGGCTTAACTACGAGCAGTACTTC. It is translated as CASKRGLNYEQYF. J is TRBJ2-7 and V is TRBV5-1; a possible D gene is TRBD2 (5 bases). Trimming pared 6 bases from V and 3 bases from J, leaving 13 bases between. The CDR3 runs to 13 residues. Germline CDR1 reads SGHRS; CDR2 reads YFSETQ.

The genes are TRBV6-1 and TRBJ1-1; possibly TRBD1 for D (5 bases). This CDR3 is built from 15 residues. V lost 2 bases and J lost 4, with 14 bases in between. Germline assignment: CDR1 MNHNS and CDR2 SASEGT. CDR3 in amino acids: CASSEFGAGSTEAFF. CDR3 coding DNA: TGTGCCAGCAGTGAATTCGGGGCAGGGTCCACTGAAGCTTTCTTT.

V is TRBV15 and J is TRBJ2-2, with D unclear. Looked up from germline, CDR1 is LNHNV and CDR2 is YYDKDF (reference sequence). This CDR3 comprises 14 residues. V was cut by 4 bases and J by 4 bases, with 10 bases left in between. The CDR3 DNA reads as TGTGCCACCAGCACCCGGCGAGGCACCGGGGAGCTGTTTTTT. Its translation: CATSTRRGTGELFF. Together with reference TRBV15 and TRBJ2-2, the CDR3 gives the full variable domain: DAMVIQNPRYQVTQFGKPVTLSCSQTLNHNVMYWYQQKSSQAPKLLFHYYDKDFNNEADTPDNFQSRRPNTSFCFLDIRSPGLGDTAMYLCATSTRRGTGELFFGEGSRLTVL.

This clonotype has just a few counts. The CDR3 sequence is CASSPDRGSYNSPLHF. The CDR3 DNA sequence: TGTGCCAGCAGCCCCGACAGGGGATCCTATAATTCACCCCTCCACTTT. The chain couples TRBV7-2 to TRBJ1-6, with TRBD1 identical over 8 bases. The CDR3 is made up of 16 amino acids. Looked up from germline, CDR1 is SGHTA and CDR2 is FQGNSA. V trimming: 5 bases; J trimming: 1 base; junction bases outside the gene matches: 4.

V usage is TRBV12-3 or TRBV12-4 and J usage is TRBJ2-3; D ambiguous. V gave up 5 bases and J gave up 0 bases, with 12 bases separating them. The CDR3 runs to 15 residues. In nucleotides, the CDR3 is TGTGCCAGCAGTCGGCAGGCCCCCAGCACAGATACGCAGTATTTT. Its translation: CASSRQAPSTDTQYF.

This clonotype was detected only a few times. The gene calls are TRBV20-1 and TRBJ1-1, with 11 positions matching TRBD1. The CDR3 is made up of 14 amino acids. With 2 bases clipped from V and 4 bases from J, the junction kept 3 bases outside the gene matches. The germline V gene has CDR1 DFQATT and CDR2 SNEGSKA (reference sequence). CDR3 sequence (DNA): TGCAGTGCTAGAAGGGGACAGGGGGGCACTGAAGCTTTCTTT. It specifies CSARRGQGGTEAFF.

The chain joins TRBV12-3 or TRBV12-4 to TRBJ1-5; 7 bases are a match to TRBD1. Trimming at V came to 6 bases and at J to 7 bases, leaving 12 bases not matched to a gene. The CDR3 contains 15 residues. The CDR3 reads CASRVSTGSLQPQHF. The DNA of the CDR3 is TGTGCCAGCAGGGTGTCGACAGGGTCGTTGCAGCCCCAGCATTTT.

In its sample, this clonotype was seen a few times. CDR3 in amino acids: CASSRRDNWVYGYTF. CDR3 DNA: TGTGCCAGCAGTCGCCGGGACAATTGGGTATATGGCTACACCTTC. The rearrangement uses TRBV12-3 or TRBV12-4 and TRBJ1-2; weak D call: TRBD1 (6 bases). This CDR3 comprises 15 residues. Trimming left V 5 bases short and J 5 bases short, with 18 bases between.

This clonotype was seen more than once but under ten times. This rearrangement joins TRBV12-3 or TRBV12-4 to TRBJ1-5; perhaps TRBD1 as D (6 bases). The V and J ends lost 6 bases and 4 bases respectively, with 16 bases between them. CDR3 size: 15 residues. CDR3 in DNA: TGTGCCAGCAGCCACACTCAGGGGCGGAATCAGCCCCAGCATTTT. Amino acid sequence: CASSHTQGRNQPQHF.

The chain joins TRBV15 to TRBJ1-2; TRBD1 agrees at 12 bases. V lost 5 bases, J lost 8 bases, and 12 bases stayed unmatched. Per the germline V gene, CDR1 is LNHNV and CDR2 is YYDKDF (reference sequence). The CDR3 extends over 16 amino acids. CDR3 amino acids: CATSPPTGQGAKGYTF. The CDR3 DNA follows: TGTGCCACCAGCCCACCTACGGGACAGGGGGCGAAAGGCTACACCTTC.

A few counts support this clonotype. This chain connects TRBV10-2 to TRBJ2-2; D possibly corresponds to TRBD1 (6 bases). CDR1 and CDR2 from the germline V gene are WSHSY and SAAADI. V was trimmed by 8 bases and J by 7 bases, leaving 14 bases between them. The CDR3 length is 13 residues. The CDR3 bases are TGCGCCAGCCACCGGACAGCAGTCGGGGAGCTGTTTTTT. This translates into CASHRTAVGELFF.

The chain has TRBV5-1 and TRBJ1-1; 8 bases are a match to TRBD1. The trim removed 0 bases at V and 7 bases at J, leaving 8 bases unmatched. The CDR3 loop spans 15 amino acids. In germline, CDR1 is SGHRS, CDR2 YFSETQ. The CDR3 DNA follows: TGCGCCAGCAGCTTGGTGACAGGGGCTACCAATGAAGCTTTCTTT. This encodes CASSLVTGATNEAFF.

A few counts support this clonotype. The chain links TRBV7-2 to TRBJ2-7, with TRBD1 matching over 7 bases. With V trimmed by 3 bases and J by 3 bases, 8 bases remained unmatched. The CDR3 totals 15 residues. CDR1 and CDR2 (germline): SGHTA, FQGNSA. The CDR3 DNA sequence: TGTGCCAGCAGCTTTAAGCCTACAGGGGACTACGAGCAGTACTTC. The encoded protein is CASSFKPTGDYEQYF.

This clonotype occurred many times. The J gene is TRBJ2-7, the V gene TRBV7-9, with D tentatively TRBD1 (6 bases). The germline V gene has CDR1 SEHNR and CDR2 FQNEAQ (reference sequence). Trimming removed 5 bases from V and 3 bases from J, with 11 bases in between. The CDR3 loop spans 13 amino acids. CDR3 sequence (DNA): TGTGCCAGCAGCCTTGAGACAGGCTACGAGCAGTACTTC. It codes for CASSLETGYEQYF.